The 27 T cell receptor beta chains reported below all come from one sample, sequenced in a study of T cell responses to AZD1222 COVID-19 vaccine. Sequencing was performed with immunoSEQ multiplex PCR; in TCRdb, only in-frame clones are kept and a portion is missing. The table lists some 140,000 clones, 80% to 95% of them singletons. The sequences come from peripheral blood, collected on day 0 of AZD1222 vaccination. The source of these receptors is an adult in good health.

CDR3 loop: CATSRARGNTEAFF. CDR3 sequence (DNA): TGTGCCACCAGCAGAGCGAGGGGGAACACTGAAGCTTTCTTT. The chain links TRBV15 to TRBJ1-1, with a tentative D call TRBD1 (5 bases). The germline CDR1 and CDR2 sequences are LNHNV and YYDKDF (reference sequence). The CDR3 spans 14 residues. Trimming shortened V by 1 base and J by 1 base, and 7 bases separated the two germline ends.

The chain recombines TRBV2 with TRBJ2-7; 9 positions match TRBD1. Germline assignment: CDR1 SNHLY and CDR2 FYNNEI. CDR3 length equals 16 residues. The junction had 12 bases not matched to a gene; V was cut back by 4 bases and J by 5 bases. This CDR3 is CASSAGQGTTGHEQYF. The CDR3 region has the DNA TGTGCCAGCAGTGCCGGACAGGGGACGACGGGCCACGAGCAGTACTTC.

This sequence joins TRBV5-1 and TRBJ2-2; TRBD1 matches at 7 bases. V lost 5 bases, J lost 4 bases, and 11 bases stayed unmatched. CDR1 and CDR2 from the germline V gene are SGHRS and YFSETQ. CDR3 length: 16 amino acids. The CDR3 region is CASRGGQALSTGELFF. CDR3 sequence (DNA): TGCGCCAGCAGGGGTGGACAGGCCCTGTCCACCGGGGAGCTGTTTTTT.

The chain employs TRBV7-2 and TRBJ1-2; 9 bases match TRBD1. CDR1 is SGHTA, CDR2 FQGNSA, per germline. This CDR3 comprises 14 residues. The ends lost 5 bases at V and 6 bases at J; junction bases unmatched: 7. In DNA form, the CDR3 reads TGTGCCAGCAGCCATCGGACAGGGGATCATGGCTACACCTTC. It codes for CASSHRTGDHGYTF.

The chain is built from TRBV4-1 and TRBJ1-6; weak D call: TRBD1 (6 bases). The germline V and J ends were trimmed by 3 bases and 9 bases, with 21 bases remaining between them. Germline V gene lookup returns CDR1 MGHRA and CDR2 YSYEKL. This CDR3 contains 17 residues. The CDR3 DNA is TGCGCCAGCAGCCAGGTCATACCGGGACAAAGAGGTTCACCCCTCCACTTT. It encodes CASSQVIPGQRGSPLHF.

The chain joins TRBV9 to TRBJ1-1, with D hard to call. This CDR3 is 14 amino acids long. V lost 3 bases, J lost 2 bases, and 11 bases lay in between. Germline CDR1 and CDR2: SGDLS and YYNGEE. The CDR3 sequence: CASSGSESNTEAFF. The CDR3 DNA is TGTGCCAGCAGCGGGTCAGAGTCCAACACTGAAGCTTTCTTT.

V is TRBV29-1 and J is TRBJ1-6, with D unclear. V was cut by 5 bases and J by 7 bases, with 15 bases left in between. Germline V gene data show CDR1 as SQVTM and CDR2 as ANQGSEA. This CDR3 contains 14 residues. This CDR3 reads CSVRETAPNSPLHF. CDR3 DNA: TGCAGCGTTCGGGAAACAGCACCAAATTCACCCCTCCACTTT.

The chain joins TRBV28 to TRBJ1-1; D may be TRBD1 (6 bases). The CDR3 contains 14 residues. The ends were cut back, 2 bases at V and 3 bases at J, with 10 bases in the middle. Germline-derived CDR1 and CDR2 are MDHEN and SYDVKM. For the CDR3, the DNA is TGTGCCAGCAGTTTAAGGGCAGGGGACACTGAAGCTTTCTTT. It yields the protein CASSLRAGDTEAFF.

J is TRBJ2-7 and V is TRBV29-1; D assignment may be TRBD1 or TRBD2 (5 bases each). Trimming cost V 4 bases and J 7 bases, with 14 bases left between them. This CDR3 has 12 amino acids. Germline CDR1 SQVTM, CDR2 ANQGSEA. The CDR3 loop reads CSVAGDQREQYF. CDR3 sequence (DNA): TGCAGCGTTGCTGGGGACCAAAGGGAGCAGTACTTC.

The chain is built from TRBV28 and TRBJ2-7; 8 bases are a match to TRBD1. CDR3 length: 12 residues. Trimming removed 11 bases from V and 6 bases from J; junction bases left unmatched: 9. CDR1 is MDHEN and CDR2 is SYDVKM in the germline V gene. CDR3 sequence: CAHSRGRSEQYF. The CDR3 nucleotides read TGTGCCCACTCCAGGGGGCGATCCGAGCAGTACTTC.

V is TRBV5-1 and J is TRBJ2-6; TRBD2 is a possible D gene (5 bases). The ends were cut back, 2 bases at V and 3 bases at J, with 6 bases in the middle. CDR1 and CDR2 from the germline V gene are SGHRS and YFSETQ. The CDR3 runs to 14 residues. The CDR3 DNA follows: TGCGCCAGCAGCTTTGAGGGTGGGGCCAACGTCCTGACTTTC. As protein: CASSFEGGANVLTF.

The chain couples TRBV12-1 to TRBJ2-5; the tabulated D call, TRBD1, remains unverified against the DNA. TRBV12-1 is a known pseudogene. The CDR3 is 14 amino acids. The CDR3 DNA sequence: TGTGCCAGCAGCTTTGGGACAGGCCTTGAGACCCAGTACTTC. It translates to CASSFGTGLETQYF.

The CDR3 DNA reads as TGTGCCAGCAGCTTAAAGCGGGAGACTGAGCAGTTCTTC. This translates into CASSLKRETEQFF. This rearrangement joins TRBV7-3 to TRBJ2-1; TRBD2 matches at 8 bases. CDR3 size: 13 residues. From germline, CDR1 is SGHTA and CDR2 FQGTGA. V was pared by 1 base and J by 9 bases, with 2 bases of the junction left unmatched. Using reference TRBV7-3 and TRBJ2-1 for the parts outside the CDR3, the full variable domain is GAGVSQTPSNKVTEKGKYVELRCDPISGHTALYWYRQSLGQGPEFLIYFQGTGAADDSGLPNDRFFAVRPEGSVSTLKIQRTERGDSAVYLCASSLKRETEQFFGPGTRLTVL.

The chain employs TRBV12-5 and TRBJ2-1; D perhaps matches TRBD2 (6 bases). Trimming removed 5 bases from V and 8 bases from J, with 16 bases in between. CDR1 and CDR2 from the germline V gene are LGHNT and FRNRAP. There are 14 residues in the CDR3. CDR3 bases: TGTGCTAGTGGTAGCGGGCACAGGATAGATGAGCAGTTCTTC. Translating gives CASGSGHRIDEQFF. Full variable domain (remainder filled in from reference TRBV12-5 and TRBJ2-1): DARVTQTPRHKVTEMGQEVTMRCQPILGHNTVFWYRQTMMQGLELLAYFRNRAPLDDSGMPKDRFSAEMPDATLATLKIQPSEPRDSAVYFCASGSGHRIDEQFFGPGTRLTVL.

The rearrangement uses TRBV6-4 and TRBJ1-1, with 11 nucleotides matching TRBD1. Germline CDR1 MRHNA, CDR2 SNTAGT. The V gene end was trimmed by 6 bases and the J gene end by 3 bases; junction bases not matched to a gene: 3. The CDR3 is made up of 14 amino acids. This CDR3 reads CASRRDRGDTEAFF. The DNA for the CDR3 is TGTGCCAGCAGAAGGGACAGGGGGGACACTGAAGCTTTCTTT.

J is TRBJ1-5 and V is TRBV4-1; the D gene is possibly TRBD1 (5 bases). This CDR3 spans 16 amino acids. The germline V gene has CDR1 MGHRA and CDR2 YSYEKL. V was cut by 0 bases and J by 2 bases, with 11 bases left in between. The CDR3 nucleotides read TGCGCCAGCAGCCAAGAAGAGGGGACGGGCAATCAGCCCCAGCATTTT. Protein sequence: CASSQEEGTGNQPQHF.

J is TRBJ2-5 and V is TRBV2; 8 nucleotides match TRBD2. The germline gives CDR1 SNHLY, CDR2 FYNNEI. The V segment lost 2 bases and the J segment 3 bases; nucleotides outside the gene matches: 5. The CDR3 length is 15 residues. Here the CDR3 DNA reads TGTGCCAGCAGTGAAAATCAAGCGGGGGAAGAGACCCAGTACTTC. It specifies CASSENQAGEETQYF.

The chain recombines TRBV12-2 with TRBJ1-5. TRBV12-2 is an annotated pseudogene. The CDR3 totals 15 residues. CDR3 coding DNA: TGTGCAAGTCGCTCCGTCCGGGACCTGGTTAGGCAGCAGCATTTT. Amino acids: CASRSVRDLVRQQHF.

This chain uses TRBV5-1 with TRBJ2-5; 12 bases are a match to TRBD1. The trim removed 4 bases at V and 4 bases at J, leaving 5 bases unmatched. The CDR3 consists of 15 residues. The germline V gene encodes CDR1 SGHRS and CDR2 YFSETQ. The CDR3 protein is CASSLRDRGLETQYF. The CDR3 DNA follows: TGCGCCAGCAGCCTCCGGGACAGGGGGCTAGAGACCCAGTACTTC.

The chain links TRBV6-5 to TRBJ2-3, with D possibly TRBD1 on 6 matching bases. This CDR3 contains 12 residues. CDR1 and CDR2 from the germline V gene are MNHEY and SVGAGI. Trimming cost V 8 bases and J 3 bases, with 9 bases left between them. CDR3 sequence: CASQGRTDTQYF. Written as DNA, the CDR3 is TGTGCCAGCCAGGGGAGAACAGATACGCAGTATTTT.

This chain joins TRBV24-1 and TRBJ2-2; no reliable D call. Per germline, CDR1 KGHDR and CDR2 SFDVKD. V gave up 2 bases and J gave up 5 bases, with 5 bases separating them. The CDR3 is 13 amino acids. CDR3 sequence (DNA): TGTGCCACCAGTGATTGGGCAACCGGGGAGCTGTTTTTT. Translating it yields CATSDWATGELFF.

The chain joins TRBV9 to TRBJ2-7; possibly TRBD1 or TRBD2 for D (5 bases each). Germline-derived CDR1 and CDR2 are SGDLS and YYNGEE. The CDR3 covers 15 residues. Deletions cut 4 bases from V and 6 bases from J, with 20 bases between. The CDR3 coding sequence is TGTGCCAGCAGCCCCCGGGGACCCACAGGTAGCGAGCAGTACTTC. Translating gives CASSPRGPTGSEQYF.

This chain uses TRBV2 with TRBJ2-7, with D uncertain. Germline V gives CDR1 SNHLY, CDR2 FYNNEI. Trimming shortened V by 7 bases and J by 4 bases, and 5 bases separated the two germline ends. The CDR3 is made up of 10 amino acids. The CDR3 sequence is CASKGYEQYF. The CDR3, as DNA: TGTGCCAGCAAAGGTTACGAGCAGTACTTC.

This chain connects TRBV28 to TRBJ1-2; D ambiguous. This CDR3 is built from 13 residues. Germline CDR1 is MDHEN and CDR2 is SYDVKM. V was cut by 5 bases and J by 2 bases, with 9 bases left in between. DNA for the CDR3: TGTGCCAGCAGTGCCGCATTCAACTATGGCTACACCTTC. This codes for CASSAAFNYGYTF.

This chain uses TRBV28 with TRBJ1-5, with D hard to call. V lost 2 bases to trimming and J lost 1 base, with 12 bases between them. Per the germline V gene, CDR1 is MDHEN and CDR2 is SYDVKM. This CDR3 has 16 amino acids. CDR3 amino acids: CASSLVEQTSNQPQHF. For the CDR3, the DNA is TGTGCCAGCAGTTTAGTGGAACAGACCAGCAATCAGCCCCAGCATTTT.

The chain couples TRBV5-6 to TRBJ2-5, with 8 nucleotides matching TRBD2. Losses at the gene ends were 1 base for V and 4 bases for J; bases not matched to a gene: 3. From germline, CDR1 is SGHDT and CDR2 YYEEEE. CDR3 length: 14 amino acids. DNA for the CDR3: TGTGCCAGCAGCTTGTCGGGAGGGCCAGAGACCCAGTACTTC. Amino acids: CASSLSGGPETQYF.

The chain joins TRBV18 to TRBJ1-4; 7 bases line up with TRBD1. The CDR3 extends over 15 amino acids. V gave up 1 base and J gave up 8 bases; unmatched junction bases: 7. Germline CDR1 KGHSH, CDR2 LQKENI. The CDR3 nucleotides are TGTGCCAGCTCACCACTTGACAGGGAGGGCGAAAAACTGTTTTTT. It translates to CASSPLDREGEKLFF. Full variable domain (outside the CDR3, taken from reference TRBV18 and TRBJ1-4): NAGVMQNPRHLVRRRGQEARLRCSPMKGHSHVYWYRQLPEEGLKFMVYLQKENIIDESGMPKERFSAEFPKEGPSILRIQQVVRGDSAAYFCASSPLDREGEKLFFGSGTQLSVL.